The clone carrying this T cell receptor beta chain was seen just once. The CDR3 extends over 16 amino acids. CDR1 is SGHNT, CDR2 YYREEE, per germline (reference sequence). V shed 3 bases, J shed 3 bases, and the junction held 7 bases outside the gene matches. Generated by immunoSEQ multiplex PCR, the TCRdb table keeps only in-frame clones and is missing some. The sample gives tens of thousands of clones, about 79% of which show up once; approximately 10% is in the top ten. This specimen belongs to a study of control samples from healthy donors and cancer patients. The sequenced sample consisted of PBMCs. The chain has TRBV5-4 and TRBJ2-2; 8 positions agree with TRBD1. This TCR was recovered from a man in his sixties with head and neck cancer. The CDR3 region has the DNA TGTGCCAGCAGCTCCGGTGGGACAGGATACACCGGGGAGCTGTTTTTT. It translates to CASSSGGTGYTGELFF.